The subject of this entry is one TCR beta chain. The antigen it recognizes is unknown. No base quality values were provided; no much bigger clone lies one nucleotide off. The roughly 39 donors, aged roughly 6 to 100 years, were systemically healthy Caucasian individuals from Russia. Each donor gave approximately 9.4 milliliters of peripheral blood, drawn into EDTA-treated Vacutainer tubes. Ficoll-Paque density-gradient centrifugation was used to isolate PBMCs, with at least 6.5 million per sample. Total RNA was extracted from PBMCs with Trizol reagent, with at least 6 micrograms obtained per sample. For every donor, flow cytometry on a PBMC aliquot measured the percentage of naive CD45RAhigh/CD27high T cells. This entry is derived from a study of blood T cells in healthy people across ages (dated by TCRdb to between 2014 and 2017). Study-level background: In model experiments, template switching captured roughly one uniquely barcoded TCR beta cDNA molecule for every two T cells. Using deep sequencing normalized with unique cDNA molecular identifiers, the study measured how TCR beta repertoire diversity changes with age. Four age groups were formed from the donors: young (average 16 years), middle-aged (approximately 39), aged (roughly 59) and long-lived (around 80). Donors of different ages were randomly distributed across sequencing lanes to avoid experimental bias. Using the same blood draw, the study looked at two additional independent replicas of 1 million unique cDNA reads for two donors, one aged 18 to 30 and the other aged 80 or older. Overall study outcomes, separate from this receptor: The long-lived group showed more naive CD4+ T cells, fewer expanded clones and increased TCR diversity than the aged group, suggesting age selection. Bulk unsorted PBMC profiling prevented conclusive comparison of naive and antigen-experienced compartments. Observed TCR beta diversity correlated strongly with the percentage of naive T cells measured by flow cytometry. The CMV infection status of donors was not known, potentially confounding age-related changes in expanded clonotypes. Total diversity estimates from one million sequenced T cells were considered lower bounds and underestimates. As age increased, observed TCR beta diversity per million T cells dropped in a roughly linear way, and a significant reduction was already evident by age 40.

The library came from 5' RACE. The sequencer listed for this sample is Illumina HiSeq 2500. A second roughly 6 to 11 cycle PCR used a sample-barcoded 5' primer and a J-beta primer mix. A unique molecular identifier was introduced onto each TCR beta cDNA molecule by a template-switch 5' adaptor carrying 12 random nucleotides. Each sample yielded at least 2.5 million CDR3-containing paired-end reads. The Mint cDNA synthesis kit, primed by a TRBC-specific oligonucleotide, was used to synthesize first-strand cDNA from all RNA. Following uracil-DNA glycosylase treatment, all cDNA underwent a first 18-cycle PCR with the universal primers M1SS and BC2_uni_R. The authors' analysis ran thus. Each sample was normalized by randomly selecting 1 million high-quality reads, each carrying a distinct molecular identifier. Reads sharing molecular identifiers were discarded rather than binned into consensus sequences. MiTCR, run with a Q25 quality threshold and the strictest error-elimination algorithm, handled CDR3 identification, clonotype clustering and error correction. A nonparametric unseen species model with Euler transformation was used to estimate lower-bound total TCR beta diversity. The public reads were reanalyzed by TCRdb: fastp trimming at Q25, MiXCR alignment, in-frame beta chains only. Entries that share a CDR3 protein sequence are merged under the most common genes and DNA. It is TCRdb's table, rather than the study itself, that gives the V and J calls and clone size. The sample has roughly 2 million distinct CDR3 sequences on record, around 50% of them singletons. 2% to 2.5% of the sample comes from the top ten.

The CDR3 starts with the cysteine, ends with the phenylalanine, and has 13 residues. Only the CDR3 DNA is retained, 39 bases long and in frame from the first base. The germline ends are 11 bases apart after V is trimmed by 7 bases and J by 1 base. For CDR1 and CDR2, the germline V gene (reference sequence) lists DFQATT and SNEGSKA. The specimen sequenced was blood. The receptor was derived from a woman in her forties in good health. The chain links TRBV20-1 with TRBJ2-1; 7 matching bases give a weak D call of TRBD1. The CDR3 region: CSGRGLSYNEQFF. The nucleotide sequence reads as follows: TGCAGTGGGAGGGGGCTTTCCTACAATGAGCAGTTCTTC.